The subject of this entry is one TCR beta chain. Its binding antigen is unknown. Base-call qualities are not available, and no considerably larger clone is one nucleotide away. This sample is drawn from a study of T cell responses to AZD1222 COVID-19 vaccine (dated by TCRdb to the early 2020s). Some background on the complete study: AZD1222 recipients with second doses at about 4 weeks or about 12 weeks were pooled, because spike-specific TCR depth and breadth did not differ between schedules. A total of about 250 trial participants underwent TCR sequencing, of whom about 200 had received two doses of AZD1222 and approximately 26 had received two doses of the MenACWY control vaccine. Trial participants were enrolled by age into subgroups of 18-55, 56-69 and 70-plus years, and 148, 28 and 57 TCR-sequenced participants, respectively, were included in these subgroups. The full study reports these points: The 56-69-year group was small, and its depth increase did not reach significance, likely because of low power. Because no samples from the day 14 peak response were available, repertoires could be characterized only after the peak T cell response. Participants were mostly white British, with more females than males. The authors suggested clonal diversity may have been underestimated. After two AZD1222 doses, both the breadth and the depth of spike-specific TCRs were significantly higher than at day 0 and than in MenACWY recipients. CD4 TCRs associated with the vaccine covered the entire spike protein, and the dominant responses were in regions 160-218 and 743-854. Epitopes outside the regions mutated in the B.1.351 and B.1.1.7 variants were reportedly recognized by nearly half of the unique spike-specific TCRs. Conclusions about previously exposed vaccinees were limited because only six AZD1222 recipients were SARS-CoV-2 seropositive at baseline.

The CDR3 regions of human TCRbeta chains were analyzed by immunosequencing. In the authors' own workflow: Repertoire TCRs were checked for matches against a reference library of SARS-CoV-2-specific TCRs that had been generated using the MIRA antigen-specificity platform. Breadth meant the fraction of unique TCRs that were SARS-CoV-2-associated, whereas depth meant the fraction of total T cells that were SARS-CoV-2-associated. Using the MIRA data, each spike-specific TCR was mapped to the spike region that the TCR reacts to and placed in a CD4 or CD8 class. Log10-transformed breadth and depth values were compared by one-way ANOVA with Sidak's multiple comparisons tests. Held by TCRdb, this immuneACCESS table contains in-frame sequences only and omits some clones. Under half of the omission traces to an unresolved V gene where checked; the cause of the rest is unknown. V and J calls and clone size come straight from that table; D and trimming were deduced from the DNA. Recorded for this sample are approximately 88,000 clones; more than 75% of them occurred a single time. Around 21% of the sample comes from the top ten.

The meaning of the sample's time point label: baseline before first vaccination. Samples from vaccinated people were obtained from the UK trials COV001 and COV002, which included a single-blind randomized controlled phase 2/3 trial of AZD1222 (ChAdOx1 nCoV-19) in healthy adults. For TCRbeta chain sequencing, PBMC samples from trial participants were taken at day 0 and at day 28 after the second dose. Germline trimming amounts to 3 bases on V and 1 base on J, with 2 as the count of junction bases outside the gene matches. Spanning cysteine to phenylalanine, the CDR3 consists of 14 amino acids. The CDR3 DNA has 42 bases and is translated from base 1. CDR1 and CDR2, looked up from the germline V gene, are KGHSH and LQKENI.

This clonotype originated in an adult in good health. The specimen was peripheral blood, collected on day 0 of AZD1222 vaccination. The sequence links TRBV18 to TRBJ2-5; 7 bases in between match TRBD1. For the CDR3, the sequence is CASSPGQIQETQYF. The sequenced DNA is TGTGCCAGCTCACCGGGACAGATCCAAGAGACCCAGTACTTC.